The text below deals with one T cell receptor beta chain. These data come from a study of blood T cell repertoires in COVID-19. Data came from immunoSEQ multiplex PCR; TCRdb stores just in-frame clones and leaves some out. The data show 350,000 or so clones, approximately 92% seen once. Deletions cut 1 base from V and 4 bases from J, with 5 bases between. In germline, CDR1 is MNHNS, CDR2 SASEGT. The CDR3 runs to 13 residues. J is TRBJ2-4 and V is TRBV6-1; D not certain. The origin of this receptor is a woman in her 30s who had recovered from COVID-19. The specimen sequenced was PBMCs or T cells enriched from blood (not recorded which). The CDR3 DNA reads as TGTGCCAGCAGTGAAGTGGCTAAAAACATTCAGTACTTC. Its protein product is CASSEVAKNIQYF.